A single sample is the source of the 10 T cell receptor beta chains below, sequenced in a study of early T cells in non-severe SARS-CoV-2 infection. TCRdb analysed the 5' RACE reads with MiXCR anew, one entry per CDR3 protein. The sample holds about 77,000 distinct CDR3 sequences, approximately 15% seen once. The sequenced sample was whole blood. These receptors were taken from an adult who was a healthcare worker with PCR-confirmed SARS-CoV-2 infection or an uninfected control (not recorded which).

This clonotype was found many times. This chain uses TRBV28 with TRBJ1-2; tentatively, D is TRBD1 (5 bases). Germline V gene sequence: CDR1 MDHEN, CDR2 SYDVKM. V was cut by 10 bases and J by 1 base, with 13 bases left in between. This CDR3 is built from 13 residues. CDR3 sequence reads: CAIPGLLNYGYTF. In DNA, the CDR3 is TGTGCCATCCCGGGACTCCTTAACTATGGCTACACCTTC.

J is TRBJ2-7 and V is TRBV6-6, with D uncertain. Germline CDR1 MNHNY, CDR2 SVGAGI (reference sequence). The CDR3 spans 15 residues. V lost 0 bases and J 3 bases, leaving 12 bases between the germline ends. The CDR3, as DNA: TGTGCCAGCAGTTACTCCGCTGATTTCTTCTACGAGCAGTACTTC. Translated, it gives CASSYSADFFYEQYF.

The rearrangement links TRBV21-1 to TRBJ2-1; TRBD2, the D gene given by the table, was not confirmed from the DNA. TRBV21-1 is designated a pseudogene. The CDR3 covers 15 residues. CDR3 amino acids: CASTQGSSGHNEQFF. The CDR3 DNA reads TGTGCCAGCACACAGGGGTCTAGCGGTCACAATGAGCAGTTCTTC.

The chain has TRBV4-2 and TRBJ1-2; D is unresolved. The V gene's germline CDR1 is LGHNA and CDR2 YNFKEQ. CDR3 length: 14 residues. Trimming took 4 bases from V and 1 from J, leaving 10 bases between them. The CDR3 loop is CASSLDTLNYGYTF. CDR3 sequence (DNA): TGTGCCAGCAGCCTGGATACCCTTAACTATGGCTACACCTTC.

The chain has TRBV12-3 or TRBV12-4 and TRBJ1-6; perhaps TRBD1 as D (5 bases). Trimming removed 0 bases at V and 13 bases at J, with 10 bases between. The CDR3 contains 13 residues. CDR3 sequence reads: CASSLAAGRPLHF. The CDR3 region has the DNA TGTGCCAGCAGTTTAGCGGCGGGGCGGCCCCTCCACTTT.

V gene TRBV7-9 combines with J gene TRBJ2-7, with 7 bases aligning to TRBD1. V trimming: 5 bases; J trimming: 3 bases; junction bases outside the gene matches: 10. The CDR3 runs to 15 residues. Germline CDR1 SEHNR, CDR2 FQNEAQ (reference sequence). CDR3 nucleotide sequence: TGTGCCAGCAGCCGACGACAGGGAGTAAGCTACGAGCAGTACTTC. Protein product: CASSRRQGVSYEQYF.

V and J are TRBV7-9 and TRBJ1-1; no firm D call. Germline CDR1 reads SEHNR; CDR2 reads FQNEAQ (reference sequence). This CDR3 is built from 13 residues. Trimming shortened V by 5 bases and J by 5 bases, and 12 bases separated the two germline ends. CDR3 in amino acids: CASSAQQVTEAFF. The DNA of the CDR3 is TGTGCCAGCAGCGCACAGCAGGTAACTGAAGCTTTCTTT.

CDR3 sequence reads: CASSPSTAHNEQFF. DNA for the CDR3: TGTGCCAGCAGCCCCTCGACGGCACACAATGAGCAGTTCTTC. This rearrangement joins TRBV5-4 to TRBJ2-1; the D is unclear. The V gene's germline CDR1 is SGHNT and CDR2 YYREEE (reference sequence). The CDR3 runs to 14 residues. Trimming shortened V by 4 bases and J by 5 bases, and 13 bases separated the two germline ends.

This chain connects TRBV5-1 to TRBJ1-1; D gene ambiguous. CDR1 and CDR2 (germline): SGHRS, YFSETQ. Deletions cut 0 bases from V and 3 bases from J, with 6 bases between. This CDR3 contains 13 residues. As DNA, the CDR3 is TGCGCCAGCAGCTTGGTTCTAGACACTGAAGCTTTCTTT. As protein: CASSLVLDTEAFF. Filled out from reference TRBV5-1 and TRBJ1-1, the complete variable domain reads KAGVTQTPRYLIKTRGQQVTLSCSPISGHRSVSWYQQTPGQGLQFLFEYFSETQRNKGNFPGRFSGRQFSNSRSEMNVSTLELGDSALYLCASSLVLDTEAFFGQGTRLTVV.

This chain links TRBV5-1 with TRBJ1-4; a possible D gene is TRBD1 (6 bases). CDR3 length equals 16 residues. Trimming left V 4 bases short and J 0 bases short, with 13 bases between. CDR1 and CDR2 (germline): SGHRS, YFSETQ. The DNA for the CDR3 is TGCGCCAGCAGCCCGAACAGGGACTCAACTAATGAAAAACTGTTTTTT. Translating gives CASSPNRDSTNEKLFF.